A selection of T cell receptor beta chains follows, all from one sample in a study of shared clonotypes between healthy human individuals. Clones were read by immunoSEQ multiplex PCR, and TCRdb kept only the in-frame ones, dropping some. The table lists 730,000 or so clones, less than 80% of them singletons. Sequencing used memory CD4+ T cells sorted from blood. The receptors come from a woman aged 25 to 39 in good health. CDR3s include the opening cysteine and the closing phenylalanine or tryptophan. The D gene is left open where the match is weak. Expanded clones are given a class, and other clones once, few, many or no size at all.

d_call,clone_size,cdr3_length,j_call,v_call,cdr3_nt,cdr3_aa
-,-,16,TRBJ2-4,TRBV7-9,TGTGCCAGCAGCTTAGTGGAGGGGATAGCCAAAAACATTCAGTACTTC,CASSLVEGIAKNIQYF
-,-,13,TRBJ2-5,TRBV5-4,TGTGCCAGCAGCGTGGGAGTACGGGAGACCCAGTACTTC,CASSVGVRETQYF
-,-,12,TRBJ1-1,TRBV2,TGTGCCAGCAGTGTTAGGAGGACTGAAGCTTTCTTT,CASSVRRTEAFF
-,few,15,TRBJ2-1,TRBV15,TGTGCCACCAGCCCAACGGGTCGGGGGTACAATGAGCAGTTCTTC,CATSPTGRGYNEQFF
-,-,13,TRBJ1-2,TRBV7-9,TGTGCCAGCAGCTTAGAGCAGCGCTATGGCTACACCTTC,CASSLEQRYGYTF
-,-,12,TRBJ1-3,TRBV30,TGTGCCCGAAGGGGCTCTGGAAACACCATATATTTT,CARRGSGNTIYF
TRBD2,-,21,TRBJ2-3,TRBV9,TGTGCCAGCAGCGTAGCCCCTGAGGTAGCGGGAGGGTGGTTGGACACAGATACGCAGTATTTT,CASSVAPEVAGGWLDTDTQYF
-,-,14,TRBJ1-2,TRBV5-1,TGCGCCAGCAGCCCTGGTCCGGGGGCTCATGGCTACACCTTC,CASSPGPGAHGYTF
-,-,13,TRBJ1-1,TRBV7-9,TGTGCCAGCAGTTCCGGGGGGACCACTGAGGCTTTCTTT,CASSSGGTTEAFF
TRBD1,-,15,TRBJ2-3,TRBV28,TGTGCCAGCAGTTCATTTACAGGGACAGGGCTTACGCAGTATTTT,CASSSFTGTGLTQYF
-,-,14,TRBJ1-4,TRBV19,TGTGCCAGTAGTATCTCGAGGCGTGGGGAAAAACTGTTTTTT,CASSISRRGEKLFF
-,-,14,TRBJ2-3,TRBV19,TGTGCCAGTAGTGATGGGCAGACCACAGATACGCAGTATTTT,CASSDGQTTDTQYF
TRBD1,few,16,TRBJ2-7,TRBV6-1,TGTGCCAGCAGAGAAATAGGGGGACAGGGGGCCTACGAGCAGTACTTC,CASREIGGQGAYEQYF
TRBD2,-,14,TRBJ2-7,TRBV5-1,TGCGCCAGCAGCCCCCGGGACTACCAATACGAGCAGTACTTC,CASSPRDYQYEQYF
TRBD1,-,14,TRBJ1-2,TRBV5-4,TGTGCCAGCAGCCCCGGACAGGGGGTTAGTGGCTACACCTTC,CASSPGQGVSGYTF
TRBD1,-,15,TRBJ2-3,TRBV25-1,TGTGCCAGCAGTGGGACAGGGGAAGGGATAGATACGCAGTATTTT,CASSGTGEGIDTQYF
TRBD2,-,15,TRBJ2-7,TRBV6-6,TGTGCCAGCAGTTACAAAAGCGGGAGTCGCGACGAGCAGTACTTC,CASSYKSGSRDEQYF
TRBD1,-,14,TRBJ2-7,TRBV29-1,TGCAGCGTGGAGCCGGGACAGGGATTAGACGAGCAGTACTTC,CSVEPGQGLDEQYF
-,-,15,TRBJ1-1,TRBV28,TGTGCCAGCAGTTTACCAGACAGTCAGAACACTGAAGCTTTCTTT,CASSLPDSQNTEAFF
TRBD2,many,13,TRBJ2-7,TRBV11-2,TGTGCCAGCAGCCAGACTAGCGGGAGCCCCAGGGCTTTC,CASSQTSGSPRAF
-,-,14,TRBJ2-7,TRBV2,TGTGCCAGCAGTGAAGCAAGGCAGGGCCACGAGCAGTACTTC,CASSEARQGHEQYF
-,-,15,TRBJ2-2,TRBV11-2,TGTGCCAGCAGCTTAAGACCAGGGAACACCGGGGAGCTGTTTTTT,CASSLRPGNTGELFF
-,many,12,TRBJ1-6,TRBV30,TGTGCCTGGTCAAGATCCGTTTCACCCCTCCACTTT,CAWSRSVSPLHF
-,-,14,TRBJ1-1,TRBV7-9,TGTGCCAGCAGCGAACGCGGGGCTGGAGCTGAAGCTTTCTTT,CASSERGAGAEAFF
TRBD1,-,15,TRBJ2-7,TRBV7-9,TGTGCCAGCAGCTCACCGGTGGGACAGACCTACGAGCAGTACTTC,CASSSPVGQTYEQYF
-,-,16,TRBJ1-4,TRBV2,TGTGCCAGCAGTCCTACGGGATATACAACTAATGAAAAACTGTTTTTT,CASSPTGYTTNEKLFF
TRBD1,-,15,TRBJ1-2,TRBV7-3,TGTGCCAGCAGCTCAGGGACAGGGTCTAGCTATGGCTACACCTTC,CASSSGTGSSYGYTF
TRBD2,-,15,TRBJ2-7,TRBV2,TGTGCCAGCAGTGAAGGGACTAGCGGAGTCTACGAGCAGTACTTC,CASSEGTSGVYEQYF
TRBD2,many,14,TRBJ2-1,TRBV29-1,TGCAGCGCCGCGACTAGCGGGAGAAGTAATGAGCAGTTCTTC,CSAATSGRSNEQFF
TRBD1,-,18,TRBJ2-2,TRBV2,TGTGCCAGCAGTGAAGGCGGGACAGGGGCGGGGAACACCGGGGAGCTGTTTTTT,CASSEGGTGAGNTGELFF
-,-,14,TRBJ1-2,TRBV6-6,TGTGCCAGCAGCCCGAAAGGACAGAACTATGGCTACACCTTC,CASSPKGQNYGYTF
-,-,17,TRBJ2-7,TRBV9,TGTGCCAGCAGCGTAGTAGGAGAGTCATGGTCCGGCTACGAGCAGTACTTC,CASSVVGESWSGYEQYF
-,-,12,TRBJ2-1,TRBV5-1,TGCGCCAGCAGCTCAGGTGGGTATGAGCAGTTCTTC,CASSSGGYEQFF
-,few,13,TRBJ1-2,TRBV30,TGTGCCTGGAGTCGATCCCGGTGGCTTGGCTACACCTTC,CAWSRSRWLGYTF
-,-,12,TRBJ2-3,TRBV28,TGTGCCAGCACACGGGCCGCAAATACGCAGTATTTT,CASTRAANTQYF
-,-,14,TRBJ1-2,TRBV2,TGTGCCAGCAGTGAAAGGGGAAGGAACTATGGCTACACCTTC,CASSERGRNYGYTF
TRBD1,-,16,TRBJ1-2,TRBV2,TGTGCCAGCTTGGATTCGGGGGACAGGGGTTATTATGGCTACACCTTC,CASLDSGDRGYYGYTF
TRBD1,-,14,TRBJ1-2,TRBV5-4,TGTGCCAGCAGCCTGACAGGGGGAGGCTATGGCTACACCTTC,CASSLTGGGYGYTF
-,-,15,TRBJ2-2,TRBV9,TGTGCCAGCAGCGTAGGTGGGGGGAACACCGGGGAGCTGTTTTTT,CASSVGGGNTGELFF
-,-,16,TRBJ2-7,TRBV7-8,TGTGCCAGCAGCTTTTCGAGGGGCAGGGTGATCTACGAGCAGTACTTC,CASSFSRGRVIYEQYF
-,-,13,TRBJ1-2,TRBV28,TGTGCCAGCAGTTTAGCTAGGACGGGGGGCTACACCTTC,CASSLARTGGYTF
TRBD2,-,13,TRBJ2-7,TRBV5-1,TGCGCCAGCAGCCTTACTAGCGACTACGAGCAGTACTTC,CASSLTSDYEQYF
-,-,13,TRBJ1-1,TRBV18,TGTGCCAGCTCAGCGTCGGGAGACACTGAAGCTTTCTTT,CASSASGDTEAFF
-,-,18,TRBJ2-5,TRBV27,TGTGCCAGCAGCCGCCTCAACCACCCCGGACAGAGGAGTGAGACCCAGTACTTC,CASSRLNHPGQRSETQYF
TRBD1,-,13,TRBJ2-7,TRBV6-5,TGTGCCAGCAGTGACAGGGGGGCCTACGAGCAGTACTTC,CASSDRGAYEQYF
-,once,13,TRBJ2-1,TRBV28,TGTGCCAGCAGGGACCTGGCCTCGGGTGAGCAGTTCTTC,CASRDLASGEQFF
TRBD1,-,14,TRBJ1-5,TRBV5-1,TGCGCCAGCAGCCCAGGGACAGGGGCCCAGCCCCAGCATTTT,CASSPGTGAQPQHF
-,once,17,TRBJ1-1,TRBV28,TGTGCCAGCAGTCGGATCCGTCTGGGACAAAAGAACACTGAAGCTTTCTTT,CASSRIRLGQKNTEAFF
-,-,15,TRBJ1-3,TRBV2,TGTGCCAGCAGTGATGGTTTGGGCTCTGGAAACACCATATATTTT,CASSDGLGSGNTIYF
-,-,13,TRBJ2-3,TRBV4-2,TGTGCCAGCAGCCAAGATCCAGCAGATACGCAGTATTTT,CASSQDPADTQYF
TRBD2,few,14,TRBJ2-1,TRBV6-4,TGTGCCAGCAGTGGACTAGCGGGAGAGAATGAGCAGTTCTTC,CASSGLAGENEQFF
-,-,14,TRBJ2-3,TRBV19,TGTGCCAGTAGTATCCGGGACGAAGCAGATACGCAGTATTTT,CASSIRDEADTQYF
-,many,15,TRBJ2-1,TRBV4-2,TGTGCCAGCAGCCAAGGAGGGAGTCGATTAGGGGAGCAGTTCTTC,CASSQGGSRLGEQFF